The present T cell receptor (beta chain) was sequenced within a study of vaccination and CD4 T cells after COVID-19. A note on this clonotype: Its target is unknown.

The treatment was: approximately 9-day PBMC culture with coronavirus spike peptide pools or control peptides (ViraFEST assay). Sequencing of the DNA from cultured CD4+ T cells was carried out with the Oncomine TCR Beta short-read assay. Each CDR3 protein is one row after TCRdb ran MiXCR on the PCR reads. The table includes almost 20,000 distinct CDR3 sequences, 45% to 60% detected once. Germline V CDR1 and CDR2: ENHRY, SYGVKD. There are 15 residues in the CDR3. Between the trimmed V and J ends, which lost 3 bases and 0 bases, there was a span of 6 bases. Study-level points and caveats: Convalescent patients displayed a median around 86% of reactive clones emerging only post-vaccination.

Sequenced material: CD4+ T cells from blood, cultured in vitro. The genes are TRBV10-3 and TRBJ2-6; no definite D call. The sequence derives from a human donor who had recovered from COVID-19. For the CDR3, the DNA is TGTGCCATCAGTGAAGGAGTCTCTGGGGCCAACGTCCTGACTTTC. This translates into CAISEGVSGANVLTF.